This entry lists 5 T cell receptor beta chains sequenced from one sample in a study of T cell responses to AZD1222 COVID-19 vaccine. Data came from immunoSEQ multiplex PCR; TCRdb stores just in-frame clones and leaves some out. This table holds over 85,000 clones, roughly 92% found once. Sample: peripheral blood, taken 28 days after the second AZD1222 dose. The receptor source for this set is an adult who received the AZD1222 COVID-19 vaccine.

The chain carries TRBV3-1 (or the pseudogene TRBV3-2) and TRBJ1-5; D is ambiguous. The length of the CDR3 is 14 residues. With 1 base removed from V and 3 bases from J, the gap between germline ends came to 7 bases. Germline V CDR1 and CDR2: LGHDT, YNNKEL (reference sequence). The CDR3 reads CASSQGGVNQPQHF. The CDR3 DNA is TGTGCCAGCAGCCAAGGCGGGGTCAATCAGCCCCAGCATTTT.

This chain links TRBV7-2 with TRBJ1-2, with 8 bases lining up with TRBD1. Germline CDR1 and CDR2: SGHTA and FQGNSA. This CDR3 is built from 14 residues. J lost 1 base, V lost 5 bases, and 3 bases had no gene match. The CDR3 is CASSPGGVNYGYTF. CDR3 nucleotides: TGTGCCAGCAGCCCAGGGGGCGTTAACTATGGCTACACCTTC.

V and J are TRBV5-1 and TRBJ2-3; maybe TRBD1 (6 bases). With 4 bases removed from V and 0 bases from J, the gap between germline ends came to 12 bases. The V gene's germline CDR1 is SGHRS and CDR2 YFSETQ. The length of the CDR3 is 15 residues. The CDR3 DNA reads as TGCGCCAGCAGCGCTGACAGGTTTAGCACAGATACGCAGTATTTT. Protein product: CASSADRFSTDTQYF.

The chain couples TRBV23-1 to TRBJ1-1; D possibly corresponds to TRBD1 (6 bases). TRBV23-1 belongs to the ORF category, with a function that is uncertain. Trimming left V 3 bases short and J 4 bases short, with 12 bases between. The CDR3 sequence is 14 residues long. In DNA form, the CDR3 reads TGCGCCAGCAGTCAGGAACAGGGAGGCACTGAAGCTTTCTTT. It codes for CASSQEQGGTEAFF.

The gene calls are TRBV6-4 and TRBJ2-1, with D perhaps TRBD1 or TRBD2 (5 bases each). V shed 0 bases and J shed 3 bases, with 6 bases lying between them. Germline V lookup: CDR1 MRHNA, CDR2 SNTAGT. The CDR3 consists of 14 residues. CDR3 sequence: CASSDSGDYNEQFF. The CDR3 region has the DNA TGTGCCAGCAGTGACTCGGGGGACTACAATGAGCAGTTCTTC.